Shown below are 12 T cell receptor beta chains from a single sample sequenced in a study of tumor-infiltrating lymphocytes in primary liver carcinoma. The authors made TCR beta cDNA from around 500 ng total RNA with a constant-region primer. Each TCR beta library was derived from three nested multiplex PCR rounds that employed slightly modified ARM-PCR. TRBV1-TRBV30 forward primers paired with a C-beta reverse primer drove the first two PCR rounds, 10 cycles each. Each CDR3 protein gets one entry after TCRdb re-called the multiplex PCR reads with MiXCR. This table holds 320,000 or so distinct CDR3 sequences, about 60% found once. Out of unsorted whole blood came the blood RNA, and germline DNA was extracted as well. The material sequenced was peripheral blood. The receptors come from a middle-aged man with primary liver carcinoma and hepatitis B virus infection.

For this clonotype: Germline and junction disagree at one end, which may indicate a read error. This rearrangement joins TRBV29-1 to TRBJ2-1, with no clear D. Germline V gives CDR1 SQVTM, CDR2 ANQGSEA. This CDR3 is 13 amino acids long. CDR3 protein: CSVAVGVYNELFF. As DNA, the CDR3 is TGCAGCGTTGCGGTCGGCGTCTACAATGAGCTGTTCTTC.

Remarks on this clonotype: As the CDR3 is not closed by the conserved phenylalanine or tryptophan, this likely results from a read error. The chain joins TRBV28 to TRBJ2-2; 10 positions match TRBD2. The V gene end was trimmed by 8 bases and the J gene end by 5 bases; junction bases not matched to a gene: 8. Germline CDR1 is MDHEN and CDR2 is SYDVKM. The CDR3 runs 15 residues. For the CDR3, the DNA is TGTGCCAGCCGAGAACCTAGCGGGGGAACCGGGGAGCTGTTTCTT. Translating it yields CASREPSGGTGELFL.

This chain links TRBV10-3 with TRBJ2-3, with 8 bases that match TRBD2. Germline CDR1 ENHRY, CDR2 SYGVKD. CDR3 length: 14 amino acids. After removal of 5 bases from V and 2 bases from J, the junction contained 3 bases not matched to a gene. The CDR3 region is CAISLAGITDTQYF. The CDR3 nucleotides are TGTGCCATCAGTTTAGCGGGGATCACAGATACGCAGTATTTT.

Note on this clonotype: A much more abundant neighbour one base away suggests this may be a read error. The chain is built from TRBV10-3 and TRBJ2-2; D possibly corresponds to TRBD1 (5 bases). The V gene's germline CDR1 is ENHRY and CDR2 SYGVKD. This CDR3 has 11 residues. The CDR3 DNA follows: TGTGCCGTCAGGGCCACCGGGGAGCTGTTTTTT. It translates to CAVRATGELFF.

This clonotype was counted between two and nine times. The V call is TRBV28, the J call TRBJ2-7; D may be TRBD1 (5 bases). Germline-derived CDR1 and CDR2 are MDHEN and SYDVKM. V lost 2 bases to trimming and J lost 0 bases, with 11 bases between them. This CDR3 region has 15 residues. CDR3 residues: CASSLSPGISYEQYF. The CDR3 nucleotides read TGTGCCAGCAGTTTAAGCCCAGGGATCTCCTACGAGCAGTACTTC.

Comment on this clonotype: A much larger clone sits a single nucleotide away, making a read error possible. The CDR3 loop reads CASGRDSPSYEQYF. The CDR3 region has the DNA TGTGCCAGCGGGCGGGACAGCCCCTCCTACGAGCAGTACTTC. The chain is built from TRBV6-2 or TRBV6-3 and TRBJ2-7, with D perhaps TRBD1 (7 bases). The V gene's germline CDR1 is MNHEY and CDR2 SVGEGT. The CDR3 consists of 14 residues. Trimming shortened V by 8 bases and J by 0 bases, and 14 bases separated the two germline ends.

There are many counts of this clonotype. The chain links TRBV5-5 to TRBJ2-3, with TRBD1 matching 8 bases. V lost 3 bases to trimming and J lost 0 bases; unmatched junction nucleotides: 9. The CDR3 extends over 17 amino acids. From germline, CDR1 is SGHKS and CDR2 YYEKEE (reference sequence). The CDR3 loop reads CASSSGTGRTSTDTQYF. CDR3 bases: TGTGCCAGCAGCTCGGGGACAGGACGAACTAGCACAGATACGCAGTATTTT.

V usage is TRBV7-9 and J usage is TRBJ2-1; 9 bases match TRBD2. This CDR3 comprises 16 residues. V shed 5 bases, J shed 6 bases, and the junction held 11 bases outside the gene matches. Germline V gives CDR1 SEHNR, CDR2 FQNEAQ (reference sequence). CDR3 DNA: TGTGCCAGCAGCGCGACTAGCGGAGCAGCCTCCAATGAGCAGTTCTTC. The encoded protein is CASSATSGAASNEQFF.

Concerning this clonotype: This sequence may be a read error, since a much larger clone differs from it by one base. The gene calls are TRBV7-8 and TRBJ2-1; TRBD1 matches at 7 bases. Germline trimming cut 4 bases from V and 9 bases from J; bases unmatched to any gene: 3. This CDR3 spans 12 amino acids. Germline CDR1 is SGHVS and CDR2 is FQNEAQ. CDR3 sequence: CASSSGQREQFF. The CDR3 bases are TGTGCCAGCAGCTCGGGACAGCGTGAGCAGTTCTTC.

This clonotype came up many times. This chain links TRBV5-4 with TRBJ1-3; D ambiguous. V dropped 0 bases and J dropped 3 bases, with 1 base sitting between them. The CDR3 is 12 amino acids. From germline, CDR1 is SGHNT and CDR2 YYREEE (reference sequence). The CDR3 DNA reads as TGTGCCAGCAGCTTGGATGGAAACACCATATATTTT. Protein sequence: CASSLDGNTIYF.

This clonotype was detected a few times. The V call is TRBV12-3 or TRBV12-4, the J call TRBJ1-2; TRBD1 aligns across 7 bases. Trimming cost V 3 bases and J 10 bases; bases outside gene matches: 8. The CDR3 extends over 13 amino acids. The CDR3: CASSFSGTVNYTF. The CDR3 DNA is TGTGCCAGCAGTTTTAGCGGGACAGTGAACTACACCTTC.

The chain employs TRBV7-9 and TRBJ1-1; tentatively, D is TRBD1 (5 bases). The CDR3 is made up of 12 amino acids. From germline, CDR1 is SEHNR and CDR2 FQNEAQ (reference sequence). Trimming took 6 bases from V and 9 from J, leaving 14 bases between them. The CDR3 is CASRPGLEKAFF. In nucleotides, the CDR3 is TGTGCCAGCAGGCCAGGGCTGGAGAAAGCTTTCTTT. Together with reference TRBV7-9 and TRBJ1-1, the CDR3 gives the full variable domain: DTGVSQNPRHKITKRGQNVTFRCDPISEHNRLYWYRQTLGQGPEFLTYFQNEAQLEKSRLLSDRFSAERPKGSFSTLEIQRTEQGDSAMYLCASRPGLEKAFFGQGTRLTVV.